One and the same sample provided the 31 T cell receptor beta chains below, sequenced in a study of T cell repertoires in cytomegalovirus infection. TCRdb fed the reads into MiXCR, producing one record per CDR3 protein. The sample has about 700,000 distinct CDR3 sequences, around a third seen once. These TCRs' antigens remain unknown. This specimen consisted of cultured PBMCs, obtained from culture after CMV antigen stimulation. Receptor source: a human donor in good health (CMV status not recorded). Some clones in this sample may be carry-over from other donors' samples.

This chain joins TRBV6-1 and TRBJ1-2; D gene uncertain. This CDR3 region has 14 residues. Germline V lookup: CDR1 MNHNS, CDR2 SASEGT. V was cut by 2 bases and J by 3 bases, with 10 bases left in between. The CDR3 DNA reads as TGTGCCAGCAGTGAAACCAGCAAACACTATGGCTACACCTTC. Its protein product is CASSETSKHYGYTF.

Many counts were recorded for this clonotype. V and J are TRBV7-2 and TRBJ2-3, with a weak D call TRBD1 (6 bases). The germline V and J ends were trimmed by 4 bases and 0 bases, with 14 bases remaining between them. The CDR3 extends over 16 amino acids. From germline, CDR1 is SGHTA and CDR2 FQGNSA. In DNA form, the CDR3 reads TGTGCCAGCAGCTACCAGGGGCCGGTTAGCACAGATACGCAGTATTTT. Translation: CASSYQGPVSTDTQYF.

The chain carries TRBV12-3 or TRBV12-4 and TRBJ2-7; 11 bases map to TRBD2. This CDR3 is 15 amino acids long. Unmatched junction bases numbered 8, after V lost 6 bases and J lost 4 bases. For the CDR3, the DNA is TGTGCCAGCAGGGGCACTAGCGGGAGTAAGTACGAGCAGTACTTC. Encoded protein: CASRGTSGSKYEQYF.

This chain joins TRBV5-6 and TRBJ2-3; perhaps TRBD1 as D (5 bases). The CDR3 has 17 amino acids. Germline CDR1 SGHDT, CDR2 YYEEEE. The V and J ends lost 5 bases and 2 bases respectively, with 21 bases between them. The CDR3 DNA reads TGTGCCAGCAGTCGCCAACGCAGGGCTACTCCCACAGATACGCAGTATTTT. This codes for CASSRQRRATPTDTQYF.

V and J are TRBV2 and TRBJ1-4, with D uncertain. V was clipped by 4 bases and J by 5 bases, with 11 bases between them. CDR1 is SNHLY, CDR2 FYNNEI, per germline. CDR3 size: 14 residues. This CDR3 is CASSGARVNEKLFF. The DNA of the CDR3 is TGTGCCAGCAGTGGGGCACGAGTCAATGAAAAACTGTTTTTT.

In DNA form, the CDR3 reads TGTGCCAGCAGTGGACTAGCGACAGATACGCAGTATTTT. It is translated as CASSGLATDTQYF. This sequence joins TRBV12-3 or TRBV12-4 and TRBJ2-3, with 9 bases aligning to TRBD2. The CDR3 extends over 13 amino acids. V was clipped by 5 bases and J by 3 bases; unmatched bases: 0.

This clonotype has more than one count but fewer than ten. The gene calls are TRBV11-2 and TRBJ1-1; D uncertain. Germline V gene sequence: CDR1 SGHAT, CDR2 FQNNGV. V was cut by 3 bases and J by 4 bases, with 9 bases left in between. This CDR3 contains 13 residues. CDR3 nucleotides: TGTGCCAGCAGCTTCCGGTCGAGCACTGAAGCTTTCTTT. It specifies CASSFRSSTEAFF.

This chain links TRBV7-8 with TRBJ2-7; no reliable D call. Germline lookup yields CDR1 SGHVS and CDR2 FQNEAQ. V was shortened by 4 bases and J by 2 bases, with 18 bases between the two germline ends. This CDR3 has 16 residues. The CDR3 DNA reads as TGTGCCAGCAGCTGGCCTGGCCGCTTGGGAACCTACGAGCAGTACTTC. It encodes CASSWPGRLGTYEQYF. Supplemented by reference TRBV7-8 and TRBJ2-7, the full variable domain reads GAGVSQSPRYKVAKRGQDVALRCDPISGHVSLFWYQQALGQGPEFLTYFQNEAQLDKSGLPSDRFFAERPEGSVSTLKIQRTQQEDSAVYLCASSWPGRLGTYEQYFGPGTRLTVT.

This clonotype has a handful of counts. The V call is TRBV7-6, the J call TRBJ2-2; D gene unclear. V dropped 5 bases and J dropped 2 bases, with 15 bases sitting between them. Germline V gene sequence: CDR1 SGHVS, CDR2 FNYEAQ. There are 16 residues in the CDR3. The CDR3 DNA follows: TGTGCCAGCAGCGCCGTGGCGATTCCCAACACCGGGGAGCTGTTTTTT. Residues: CASSAVAIPNTGELFF.

The chain couples TRBV4-1 to TRBJ1-4; D gene ambiguous. In germline, CDR1 is MGHRA, CDR2 YSYEKL. V lost 4 bases and J lost 7, with 16 bases in between. This CDR3 spans 15 amino acids. The CDR3 sequence: CASSRTVPSAEKLFF. In nucleotides, the CDR3 is TGCGCCAGCAGCCGGACCGTGCCCAGCGCTGAAAAACTGTTTTTT.

This clonotype was observed a few times. The chain is built from TRBV11-2 and TRBJ2-6, with D hard to call. Trimming left V 8 bases short and J 3 bases short, with 11 bases between. Germline-derived CDR1 and CDR2 are SGHAT and FQNNGV. The CDR3 length is 14 residues. The CDR3 loop is CASPTALGANVLTF. Written as DNA, the CDR3 is TGTGCCAGCCCAACAGCGCTTGGGGCCAACGTCCTGACTTTC.

This clonotype showed up many times. The chain employs TRBV7-9 and TRBJ2-7, with 8 bases aligning to TRBD2. Germline V lookup: CDR1 SEHNR, CDR2 FQNEAQ (reference sequence). Trimming at V came to 7 bases and at J to 3 bases, leaving 5 bases not matched to a gene. This CDR3 comprises 13 residues. This CDR3 is CASTVAGNYEQYF. DNA for the CDR3: TGTGCCAGCACCGTAGCGGGGAACTACGAGCAGTACTTC.

This clonotype was counted a few times. This chain joins TRBV7-9 and TRBJ1-2; D ambiguous. The CDR3 has 12 residues. Germline-derived CDR1 and CDR2 are SEHNR and FQNEAQ (reference sequence). V was cut by 5 bases and J by 4 bases, with 8 bases left in between. Here the CDR3 DNA reads TGTGCCAGCAGCCCCGTTTCCTATGGCTACACCTTC. This translates into CASSPVSYGYTF.

Turning to this clonotype: At one end the junction does not follow the germline gene, possibly because of a read error. The V gene is TRBV7-8, the J gene TRBJ2-5; no clear D gene. This CDR3 contains 16 residues. Per the germline V gene, CDR1 is SGHVS and CDR2 is FQNEAQ. CDR3 nucleotides: TGTGCCAGCAGCTTACCATCCTTTATTCGAAAGGAGACACAGTACTTC. The encoded protein is CASSLPSFIRKETQYF. The whole variable domain, remainder taken from reference TRBV7-8 and TRBJ2-5, is GAGVSQSPRYKVAKRGQDVALRCDPISGHVSLFWYQQALGQGPEFLTYFQNEAQLDKSGLPSDRFFAERPEGSVSTLKIQRTQQEDSAVYLCASSLPSFIRKETQYFGPGTRLLVL.

This clonotype turned up a few times. This chain connects TRBV20-1 to TRBJ1-1, with D unresolved. In germline, CDR1 is DFQATT, CDR2 SNEGSKA (reference sequence). The CDR3 runs to 11 residues. The V end lost 3 bases, the J end lost 0 bases, and 2 bases lay between the germline ends. CDR3 nucleotide sequence: TGCAGTGCTAGTCTGAACACTGAAGCTTTCTTT. This gives the protein CSASLNTEAFF.

The chain combines TRBV9 with TRBJ2-2; the D gene is possibly TRBD2 (6 bases). The V end lost 4 bases, the J end lost 1 base, and 11 bases lay between the germline ends. Germline V gene lookup returns CDR1 SGDLS and CDR2 YYNGEE. CDR3 length: 15 amino acids. CDR3 amino acids: CASSQAGRNTGELFF. In nucleotides, the CDR3 is TGTGCCAGCAGCCAAGCGGGCCGGAACACCGGGGAGCTGTTTTTT.

This clonotype was observed at least ten times. The V and J genes are TRBV7-8 and TRBJ1-3; weak D call: TRBD1 (5 bases). The germline V gene has CDR1 SGHVS and CDR2 FQNEAQ. CDR3 length equals 16 residues. The germline V and J ends were trimmed by 1 base and 4 bases, with 14 bases remaining between them. Written as DNA, the CDR3 is TGTGCCAGCAGCTTAGGAGGGGTAGGGGCCGGAAACACCATATATTTT. This encodes CASSLGGVGAGNTIYF.

This sequence joins TRBV7-2 and TRBJ1-6; the D is unclear. Germline lookup yields CDR1 SGHTA and CDR2 FQGNSA. This CDR3 is built from 13 residues. The V gene lost 2 bases and the J gene lost 7 bases, with 6 bases spanning the gap. This CDR3 reads CASSLQANSPLHF. DNA for the CDR3: TGTGCCAGCAGCTTACAGGCGAATTCACCCCTCCACTTT.

This chain joins TRBV19 and TRBJ1-5; D not resolved. The CDR3 length is 13 residues. V lost 1 base, J lost 7 bases, and 8 bases lay in between. CDR1 and CDR2 (germline): LNHDA, SQIVND (reference sequence). CDR3 sequence reads: CASSIAPGQPQHF. CDR3 coding DNA: TGTGCCAGTAGTATAGCCCCGGGGCAGCCCCAGCATTTT.

This clonotype was seen a handful of times. This chain uses TRBV7-2 with TRBJ2-5; a weak D match, TRBD2 (6 bases). V shed 5 bases and J shed 4 bases, with 11 bases lying between them. Germline values: CDR1 SGHTA, CDR2 FQGNSA. The CDR3 runs to 13 residues. CDR3 in amino acids: CASSPAGRETQYF. The CDR3 DNA sequence: TGTGCCAGCAGCCCGGCGGGGAGAGAGACCCAGTACTTC.

The chain combines TRBV12-3 or TRBV12-4 with TRBJ2-1; D remains ambiguous. This CDR3 is built from 13 residues. V lost 0 bases to trimming and J lost 11 bases, with 11 bases between them. DNA of the CDR3: TGTGCCAGCAGTTTAGCGGGTAAGGCTAAGCAGTTCTTC. This gives the protein CASSLAGKAKQFF.

This chain joins TRBV4-1 and TRBJ2-7, with unresolved D. Trimming took off 3 bases at V and 0 bases at J, with 12 bases between the two ends. CDR1 and CDR2 from the germline V gene are MGHRA and YSYEKL. The CDR3 is 15 residues long. CDR3 protein: CASSHLMGSSYEQYF. The CDR3 nucleotides read TGCGCCAGCAGCCACCTAATGGGAAGCTCCTACGAGCAGTACTTC.

The chain links TRBV11-2 to TRBJ2-5; D unclear. V lost 7 bases to trimming and J lost 7 bases, with 10 bases between them. The CDR3 loop spans 11 amino acids. The germline V gene encodes CDR1 SGHAT and CDR2 FQNNGV. In nucleotides, the CDR3 is TGTGCCAGCATGCAGTGGGGGACCCAGTACTTC. It translates to CASMQWGTQYF.

The chain employs TRBV12-3 or TRBV12-4 and TRBJ2-2; possibly TRBD1 or TRBD2 for D (8 bases each). V dropped 11 bases and J dropped 5 bases, with 21 bases sitting between them. There are 15 residues in the CDR3. The CDR3 region has the DNA TGTGCCGGGACAGGCGGGGGGCGGGATACCGGGGAGCTGTTTTTT. As protein: CAGTGGGRDTGELFF.

A few counts support this clonotype. The chain joins TRBV25-1 to TRBJ1-6; D remains ambiguous. V shed 6 bases and J shed 5 bases, with 8 bases lying between them. The CDR3 runs to 13 residues. The germline V gene has CDR1 MGHDK and CDR2 SYGVNS. The CDR3 nucleotides read TGTGCCAGCAGGGGTATGGATAATTCACCCCTCCACTTT. It yields the protein CASRGMDNSPLHF. Supplemented by reference TRBV25-1 and TRBJ1-6, the full variable domain reads EADIYQTPRYLVIGTGKKITLECSQTMGHDKMYWYQQDPGMELHLIHYSYGVNSTEKGDLSSESTVSRIRTEHFPLTLESARPSHTSQYLCASRGMDNSPLHFGNGTRLTVT.

The V gene is TRBV19, the J gene TRBJ2-7, with D uncertain. The V gene's germline CDR1 is LNHDA and CDR2 SQIVND (reference sequence). V dropped 6 bases and J dropped 0 bases, with 12 bases sitting between them. There are 14 residues in the CDR3. In DNA form, the CDR3 reads TGTGCCAGTAGAATTAAAGACAACTCCTACGAGCAGTACTTC. Residues: CASRIKDNSYEQYF.

This clonotype has only a few counts. V and J are TRBV4-1 and TRBJ2-4; no definite D call. V was clipped by 1 base and J by 0 bases, with 16 bases between them. The CDR3 runs 18 residues. CDR1 MGHRA and CDR2 YSYEKL come from the germline V gene. The CDR3 bases are TGCGCCAGCAGCCAAGTGATTTCGGCGAAGATAGCCAAAAACATTCAGTACTTC. It codes for CASSQVISAKIAKNIQYF.

This clonotype has a handful of counts. The J gene is TRBJ2-5, the V gene TRBV12-5; the D gene is possibly TRBD1 (5 bases). Trimming stripped 5 bases from V and 5 bases from J, with 12 bases between. The CDR3 sequence is 13 residues long. The germline CDR1 and CDR2 sequences are LGHNT and FRNRAP. The CDR3 nucleotides are TGTGCTAGTGGTCCCTCTTGGGGCGAGACCCAGTACTTC. It translates to CASGPSWGETQYF.

The V and J genes are TRBV7-9 and TRBJ1-1; D is possibly TRBD1 (5 bases). With 4 bases removed from V and 8 bases from J, the gap between germline ends came to 11 bases. The CDR3 runs to 12 residues. The V gene's germline CDR1 is SEHNR and CDR2 FQNEAQ (reference sequence). CDR3 protein: CASSWGETEAFF. The DNA of the CDR3 is TGTGCCAGCAGCTGGGGGGAAACAGAAGCTTTCTTT. Drawing the rest from reference TRBV7-9 and TRBJ1-1, the complete variable domain is DTGVSQNPRHKITKRGQNVTFRCDPISEHNRLYWYRQTLGQGPEFLTYFQNEAQLEKSRLLSDRFSAERPKGSFSTLEIQRTEQGDSAMYLCASSWGETEAFFGQGTRLTVV.

This clonotype has a count of ten or more. V usage is TRBV7-2 and J usage is TRBJ2-3; tentatively, D is TRBD2 (6 bases). With 1 base removed from V and 4 bases from J, the gap between germline ends came to 6 bases. Germline V gene data show CDR1 as SGHTA and CDR2 as FQGNSA. The CDR3 is made up of 13 amino acids. CDR3 amino acids: CASSLERADTQYF. DNA of the CDR3: TGTGCCAGCAGCTTAGAGCGGGCAGATACGCAGTATTTT.

The chain uses TRBV11-3 and TRBJ1-1; D is perhaps TRBD1 (5 bases). V was clipped by 4 bases and J by 3 bases, with 9 bases between them. Per germline, CDR1 SGHNT and CDR2 YENEEA. The CDR3 has 13 amino acids. The CDR3 region is CASSSDRHTEAFF. Written as DNA, the CDR3 is TGTGCCAGCAGCTCCGACAGACACACTGAAGCTTTCTTT.